Below, 27 T cell receptor beta chains from the same sample are listed, as sequenced in a study of shared clonotypes between healthy human individuals. The assay was immunoSEQ multiplex PCR, and TCRdb's table has in-frame clones only and misses some. The data hold 560,000 or so clones, with 95% to 97% observed a single time. CD45RO negativity and positive selection for CCR7 defined naive CD8 cells, a population that excluded terminally differentiated effector memory CD45RA+ cells. Sequenced input: naive CD8+ T cells sorted from blood. The receptor set was obtained from a woman under 40 in good health.

This rearrangement joins TRBV28 to TRBJ1-6; D unclear. Deletions cut 5 bases from V and 0 bases from J, with 26 bases between. CDR1 and CDR2 from the germline V gene are MDHEN and SYDVKM. CDR3 size: 21 residues. The CDR3 coding sequence is TGTGCCAGCAGTCCACCTCCCTGGGAAAGGGATCGGGTCTCCTATAATTCACCCCTCCACTTT. Translated, it gives CASSPPPWERDRVSYNSPLHF. The variable domain in full, completed from reference TRBV28 and TRBJ1-6, reads DVKVTQSSRYLVKRTGEKVFLECVQDMDHENMFWYRQDPGLGLRLIYFSYDVKMKEKGDIPEGYSVSREKKERFSLILESASTNQTSMYLCASSPPPWERDRVSYNSPLHFGNGTRLTVT.

The genes are TRBV19 and TRBJ2-7; TRBD2 might be the D (5 bases). The CDR3 length is 14 residues. CDR1 is LNHDA, CDR2 SQIVND, per germline (reference sequence). V lost 3 bases, J lost 1 base, and 10 bases lay in between. The CDR3, as DNA: TGTGCCAGTAGTATTTGGACTCGTTCCTACGAGCAGTACTTC. Protein sequence: CASSIWTRSYEQYF.

This chain connects TRBV9 to TRBJ1-5; 11 nucleotides line up with TRBD1. With V trimmed by 4 bases and J by 7 bases, 7 bases remained unmatched. In germline, CDR1 is SGDLS, CDR2 YYNGEE. There are 15 residues in the CDR3. The DNA for the CDR3 is TGTGCCAGCAGCTCAGAGGGGACAGGGGGACAGCCCCAGCATTTT. Translated: CASSSEGTGGQPQHF.

This sequence joins TRBV7-2 and TRBJ2-3; 9 nucleotides align to TRBD2. Germline V gives CDR1 SGHTA, CDR2 FQGNSA. V dropped 4 bases and J dropped 11; count of bases not matched to a gene: 7. CDR3 length: 13 amino acids. CDR3 nucleotide sequence: TGTGCCAGCAGCTCCCCCCCGACTAGCGGGCAGTATTTT. Protein product: CASSSPPTSGQYF.

The chain is built from TRBV4-1 and TRBJ2-2; TRBD2 is a possible D gene (5 bases). V was pared by 3 bases and J by 6 bases, with 17 bases between. CDR3 length: 16 amino acids. Germline V gene lookup returns CDR1 MGHRA and CDR2 YSYEKL. CDR3 bases: TGCGCCAGCAGCCACGACGGGCCTACTAGTTCCGGGGAGCTGTTTTTT. It specifies CASSHDGPTSSGELFF.

The V and J genes are TRBV11-3 and TRBJ2-7, with D possibly being TRBD2 (6 bases). Per the germline V gene, CDR1 is SGHNT and CDR2 is YENEEA. The CDR3 is made up of 16 amino acids. V was shortened by 3 bases and J by 6 bases, with 21 bases between the two germline ends. The CDR3 DNA reads as TGTGCCAGCAGCTTTGGACATAGCGGAGAAGAGTCCGAGCAGTACTTC. Encoded protein: CASSFGHSGEESEQYF.

This rearrangement joins TRBV13 to TRBJ2-7; 9 nucleotides align to TRBD1. CDR1 PRHDT and CDR2 FYEKMQ come from the germline V gene (reference sequence). The CDR3 is 15 amino acids. Trimming cost V 5 bases and J 5 bases; bases outside gene matches: 10. DNA for the CDR3: TGTGCCAGCAGCGTAAGACAGGGGGTCATGGACGAGCAGTACTTC. Translated: CASSVRQGVMDEQYF. The entire variable domain, with the rest obtained from reference TRBV13 and TRBJ2-7, is as follows: AAGVIQSPRHLIKEKRETATLKCYPIPRHDTVYWYQQGPGQDPQFLISFYEKMQSDKGSIPDRFSAQQFSDYHSELNMSSLELGDSALYFCASSVRQGVMDEQYFGPGTRLTVT.

V usage is TRBV5-6 and J usage is TRBJ2-3; a weak D match, TRBD2 (6 bases). Trimming took 4 bases from V and 0 from J, leaving 12 bases between them. CDR1 is SGHDT, CDR2 YYEEEE, per germline. The length of the CDR3 is 15 residues. The CDR3 bases are TGTGCCAGCAGCCCCCGAGGGACTAGCACAGATACGCAGTATTTT. Residues: CASSPRGTSTDTQYF.

This clone was recorded only once. This chain links TRBV5-6 with TRBJ1-5; D is uncertain. This CDR3 comprises 14 residues. Germline V gene data show CDR1 as SGHDT and CDR2 as YYEEEE. Between the trimmed V and J ends, which lost 1 base and 3 bases, there was a span of 8 bases. The CDR3 nucleotides are TGTGCCAGCAGCTTGTTAGGCCCCAATCAGCCCCAGCATTTT. It encodes CASSLLGPNQPQHF. Based on the CDR3 plus reference TRBV5-6 and TRBJ1-5, the full variable domain is DAGVTQSPTHLIKTRGQQVTLRCSPKSGHDTVSWYQQALGQGPQFIFQYYEEEERQRGNFPDRFSGHQFPNYSSELNVNALLLGDSALYLCASSLLGPNQPQHFGDGTRLSIL.

The genes are TRBV9 and TRBJ2-1, with 8 positions matching TRBD2. J was trimmed by 2 bases and V by 3 bases; bases with no gene match: 13. CDR1 SGDLS and CDR2 YYNGEE come from the germline V gene. The CDR3 loop spans 18 amino acids. CDR3 in amino acids: CASSDPYHGSGTYNEQFF. CDR3 bases: TGTGCCAGCAGCGACCCCTACCATGGTAGCGGGACCTACAATGAGCAGTTCTTC.

The chain combines TRBV5-4 with TRBJ2-7, with D uncertain. The end of the DNA fits TRBJ2-4 better, so the J call may be wrong. The length of the CDR3 is 11 residues. Germline V gene data show CDR1 as SGHNT and CDR2 as YYREEE (reference sequence). The CDR3 protein is CASSLGVIQYF. DNA for the CDR3: TGTGCCAGCAGCCTCGGAGTCATTCAGTACTTC.

V usage is TRBV10-2 and J usage is TRBJ2-3; a possible D gene is TRBD2 (5 bases). Germline loops: CDR1 WSHSY, CDR2 SAAADI. The CDR3 runs 18 residues. Trimming took off 4 bases at V and 4 bases at J, with 24 bases between the two ends. DNA of the CDR3: TGCGCCAGCAGTGGGAAGATTGACTACAACCTTTTGGCAGATACGCAGTATTTT. It translates to CASSGKIDYNLLADTQYF.

Only one count was recorded for this clone. The chain combines TRBV7-9 with TRBJ2-7; no clear D. The CDR3 has 13 amino acids. Germline V gene sequence: CDR1 SEHNR, CDR2 FQNEAQ (reference sequence). V lost 4 bases and J lost 2, with 9 bases in between. The CDR3 loop is CASSSARTYEQYF. The CDR3 DNA reads as TGTGCCAGCAGCTCCGCAAGGACCTACGAGCAGTACTTC.

The chain recombines TRBV11-2 with TRBJ2-5; a possible D gene is TRBD2 (6 bases). CDR1 is SGHAT, CDR2 FQNNGV, per germline. V was cut by 1 base and J by 4 bases, with 16 bases left in between. The CDR3 covers 16 residues. CDR3 in DNA: TGTGCCAGCAGCTTAGGATTAATAGCGGCTACAGAGACCCAGTACTTC. This encodes CASSLGLIAATETQYF.

This chain joins TRBV19 and TRBJ2-7, with TRBD1 identical over 10 bases. This CDR3 is built from 16 residues. With V trimmed by 4 bases and J by 7 bases, 13 bases remained unmatched. Germline assignment: CDR1 LNHDA and CDR2 SQIVND (reference sequence). CDR3: CASSRPPGQGLREQYF. The CDR3 region has the DNA TGTGCCAGTAGTAGGCCCCCGGGACAGGGGCTTCGGGAGCAGTACTTC.

This chain joins TRBV28 and TRBJ2-1, with a weak D call TRBD2 (5 bases). This CDR3 spans 15 amino acids. V dropped 5 bases and J dropped 0 bases, with 11 bases sitting between them. Germline lookup yields CDR1 MDHEN and CDR2 SYDVKM. CDR3 DNA sequence: TGTGCCAGCAGTGTCGGTGGGAGCTCCTACAATGAGCAGTTCTTC. Translation gives CASSVGGSSYNEQFF.

This chain links TRBV7-9 with TRBJ1-1; D gene ambiguous. This CDR3 has 11 residues. Germline V gives CDR1 SEHNR, CDR2 FQNEAQ (reference sequence). V dropped 11 bases and J dropped 8 bases, with 15 bases sitting between them. The CDR3 spells CAAVTGGEAFF. In nucleotides, the CDR3 is TGTGCCGCGGTGACGGGTGGCGAAGCTTTCTTT.

The chain recombines TRBV11-2 with TRBJ1-1, with no clear D. Germline V lookup: CDR1 SGHAT, CDR2 FQNNGV. The CDR3 totals 12 residues. The V end lost 5 bases, the J end lost 8 bases, and 12 bases lay between the germline ends. The CDR3 nucleotides are TGTGCCAGCAGCCCAAATTTGCCCGAAGCTTTCTTT. Translation: CASSPNLPEAFF.

V and J are TRBV2 and TRBJ2-4; 9 nucleotides line up with TRBD2. The J segment lost 10 bases and the V segment lost 2 bases, leaving 9 bases of the junction unmatched. The CDR3 spans 15 residues. The germline V gene encodes CDR1 SNHLY and CDR2 FYNNEI. This chain's CDR3 is CASSEQGLATHIQYF. The CDR3 region has the DNA TGTGCCAGCAGTGAACAGGGACTAGCAACACATATTCAGTACTTC.

The V gene is TRBV10-3, the J gene TRBJ1-2; possibly TRBD1 for D (5 bases). V was clipped by 3 bases and J by 4 bases, with 9 bases between them. The CDR3 length is 13 residues. Germline V gives CDR1 ENHRY, CDR2 SYGVKD. As DNA, the CDR3 is TGTGCCATCAGTGAAGGGACCTTCTATGGCTACACCTTC. It is translated as CAISEGTFYGYTF.

V and J are TRBV7-9 and TRBJ2-1, with D possibly being TRBD1 (5 bases). CDR3 length equals 15 residues. Germline values: CDR1 SEHNR, CDR2 FQNEAQ (reference sequence). V lost 5 bases and J lost 7, with 18 bases in between. The CDR3 DNA reads as TGTGCCAGCAGCCCCCGGCAGGGTTTTAGGAATGAGCAGTTCTTC. Its protein is CASSPRQGFRNEQFF. The entire variable domain, with the rest obtained from reference TRBV7-9 and TRBJ2-1, is as follows: DTGVSQNPRHKITKRGQNVTFRCDPISEHNRLYWYRQTLGQGPEFLTYFQNEAQLEKSRLLSDRFSAERPKGSFSTLEIQRTEQGDSAMYLCASSPRQGFRNEQFFGPGTRLTVL.

The chain couples TRBV19 to TRBJ2-2, with a tentative D call TRBD1 (6 bases). This CDR3 contains 14 residues. Germline lookup yields CDR1 LNHDA and CDR2 SQIVND (reference sequence). V lost 6 bases to trimming and J lost 4 bases, with 12 bases between them. The CDR3, as DNA: TGTGCCAGTAGCATCGAGACAGGCACCGGGGAGCTGTTTTTT. Its translation: CASSIETGTGELFF.

The chain uses TRBV28 and TRBJ2-5, with 8 bases that match TRBD1. The last part of the DNA fits TRBJ2-7 better; the J call may be wrong. This CDR3 has 15 residues. Germline V gene data show CDR1 as MDHEN and CDR2 as SYDVKM. As DNA, the CDR3 is TGTGCCAGCAGCCATCCCCGACAGGGGCGGGACGAGCAGTACTTC. It yields the protein CASSHPRQGRDEQYF.

The rearrangement links TRBV4-1 to TRBJ1-1; D might be TRBD1 (5 bases). Germline V gene data show CDR1 as MGHRA and CDR2 as YSYEKL. The V end lost 3 bases, the J end lost 4 bases, and 9 bases lay between the germline ends. This CDR3 region has 13 residues. This chain's CDR3 is CASSQQGATEAFF. The CDR3 coding sequence is TGCGCCAGCAGCCAGCAGGGTGCCACTGAAGCTTTCTTT.

V gene TRBV18 combines with J gene TRBJ2-3; 14 bases are a match to TRBD2. Germline CDR1 is KGHSH and CDR2 is LQKENI. After removal of 6 bases from V and 3 bases from J, the junction contained 8 bases not matched to a gene. The CDR3 is made up of 17 amino acids. CDR3 bases: TGTGCCAGCTCCCCGACTAGCGGGAGGGTTCCGACAGATACGCAGTATTTT. This sequence encodes CASSPTSGRVPTDTQYF. The whole variable domain, filled in from reference TRBV18 and TRBJ2-3, reads NAGVMQNPRHLVRRRGQEARLRCSPMKGHSHVYWYRQLPEEGLKFMVYLQKENIIDESGMPKERFSAEFPKEGPSILRIQQVVRGDSAAYFCASSPTSGRVPTDTQYFGPGTRLTVL.

The chain has TRBV28 and TRBJ2-7, with 7 bases fitting TRBD2. V was pared by 3 bases and J by 2 bases, with 7 bases of the junction left unmatched. The CDR3 has 15 residues. Germline CDR1 and CDR2: MDHEN and SYDVKM. As DNA, the CDR3 is TGTGCCAGCAGTTTGGGGACTACTAGACCCTACGAGCAGTACTTC. It yields the protein CASSLGTTRPYEQYF.

The chain links TRBV27 to TRBJ2-7; 14 nucleotides match TRBD2. V dropped 5 bases and J dropped 6; count of bases not matched to a gene: 6. This CDR3 region has 15 residues. The germline gives CDR1 MNHEY, CDR2 SMNVEV (reference sequence). CDR3 protein: CASSAGTSGRGEQYF. The CDR3 coding sequence is TGTGCCAGCAGTGCCGGGACTAGCGGGAGAGGCGAGCAGTACTTC.